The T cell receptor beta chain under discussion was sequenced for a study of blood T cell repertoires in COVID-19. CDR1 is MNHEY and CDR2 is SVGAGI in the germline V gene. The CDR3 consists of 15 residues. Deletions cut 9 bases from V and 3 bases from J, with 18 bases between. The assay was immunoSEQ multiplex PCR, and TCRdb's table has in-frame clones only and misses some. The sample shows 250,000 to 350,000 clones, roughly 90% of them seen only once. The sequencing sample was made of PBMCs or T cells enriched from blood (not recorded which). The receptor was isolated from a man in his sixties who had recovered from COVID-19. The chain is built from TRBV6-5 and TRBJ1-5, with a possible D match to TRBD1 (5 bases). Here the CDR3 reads CARPWGSLINQPQHF. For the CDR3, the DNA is TGTGCCAGGCCCTGGGGCAGTTTAATCAATCAGCCCCAGCATTTT.